This T cell receptor (beta chain) was documented in a study of T cells in localized non-small cell lung cancer. Study results and limitations: For the top 100 tumor clones, a median about 60 also appeared in adjacent lung.

TCRdb keeps only in-frame clones here, not all; method: immunoSEQ multiplex PCR. The table lists around 2,000 clones, around 24% of them singletons. The V end lost 4 bases, the J end lost 2 bases, and 6 bases lay between the germline ends. Germline values: CDR1 LNHDA, CDR2 SQIVND (reference sequence). The CDR3 totals 13 residues. As to this clone: The antigen remains undetermined.

The chain is built from TRBV19 and TRBJ2-4; D perhaps matches TRBD1 (5 bases). Source: normal lung tissue next to the tumor, taken before any cancer treatment. This TCR came from a male donor aged 60 or over with stage I lung adenocarcinoma. CDR3 residues: CASSRTPKNIQYF. The CDR3 nucleotides are TGTGCCAGTAGTAGGACACCCAAAAACATTCAGTACTTC.